The 24 T cell receptor beta chains given below trace back to one sample, sequenced in a study of blood T cell repertoires in COVID-19 (dated by TCRdb to the early 2020s). The library came from the immunoSEQ multiplex PCR assay. In TCRdb, the immuneACCESS table is reduced to in-frame sequences with V and J assigned. These tables do not hold every clone; where another copy was compared, an unresolved V gene accounts for under half, and the others remain unexplained. For this sample there are about 100,000 clones; about 77% appear just once. The ten largest account for around 10% of the sample. The sequencing sample was made of peripheral blood. The receptors here all came from a woman in her sixties or seventies with acute or convalescent COVID-19.

The rearrangement joins TRBV6-2 or TRBV6-3 to TRBJ1-1; D is possibly TRBD1 (5 bases). Trimming removed 2 bases at V and 0 bases at J, with 10 bases between. Germline V gene data show CDR1 as MNHEY and CDR2 as SVGEGT. The CDR3 consists of 15 residues. CDR3 sequence (DNA): TGTGCCAGCAGTTACAGGGGCACTATGAACACTGAAGCTTTCTTT. Translation: CASSYRGTMNTEAFF.

V and J are TRBV9 and TRBJ2-3, with 11 bases fitting TRBD1. The germline V gene has CDR1 SGDLS and CDR2 YYNGEE. Trimming took 4 bases from V and 5 from J; bases not matched to a gene: 6. The CDR3 length is 15 residues. This CDR3 reads CASSIRDRGGDTQYF. The CDR3 DNA is TGTGCCAGCAGCATCCGGGACAGGGGGGGAGATACGCAGTATTTT.

The chain combines TRBV28 with TRBJ1-1; 10 bases are shared with TRBD1. Per the germline V gene, CDR1 is MDHEN and CDR2 is SYDVKM. J gave up 0 bases and V 8 bases, and 12 bases lay outside the gene matches. The CDR3 runs 17 residues. The DNA for the CDR3 is TGTGCCAGCCTGCTCCGGGACAGGGGAAGTATGAACACTGAAGCTTTCTTT. Its protein is CASLLRDRGSMNTEAFF. Full variable domain (rest looked up from reference TRBV28 and TRBJ1-1): DVKVTQSSRYLVKRTGEKVFLECVQDMDHENMFWYRQDPGLGLRLIYFSYDVKMKEKGDIPEGYSVSREKKERFSLILESASTNQTSMYLCASLLRDRGSMNTEAFFGQGTRLTVV.

V and J are TRBV9 and TRBJ1-1; possibly TRBD1 for D (5 bases). The CDR3 runs 13 residues. V dropped 3 bases and J dropped 4 bases, with 10 bases sitting between them. The germline gives CDR1 SGDLS, CDR2 YYNGEE. As DNA, the CDR3 is TGTGCCAGCAGCGCGGACGGGGGCACTGAAGCTTTCTTT. As protein: CASSADGGTEAFF.

This sequence joins TRBV7-2 and TRBJ2-7; D is undetermined. CDR3 length: 13 amino acids. The V end lost 3 bases, the J end lost 6 bases, and 12 bases lay between the germline ends. Germline-derived CDR1 and CDR2 are SGHTA and FQGNSA. The CDR3 here is CASSFNHPGEQYV. The CDR3, as DNA: TGTGCCAGCAGCTTCAACCACCCGGGCGAGCAGTACGTC.

This clone was counted a single time. The V call is TRBV7-2, the J call TRBJ2-3, with 8 bases aligning to TRBD2. The CDR3 length is 15 residues. With 0 bases clipped from V and 5 bases from J, the junction kept 4 bases outside the gene matches. Looked up from germline, CDR1 is SGHTA and CDR2 is FQGNSA. As DNA, the CDR3 is TGTGCCAGCAGCTTAGCGTCGGGGGGGCTAGATACGCAGTATTTT. This sequence encodes CASSLASGGLDTQYF.

This clone was picked up a small number of times. DNA for the CDR3: TGTGCCAGCAGTGCCCAGGGGGGCAGAGAGACCCAGTACTTC. Amino acids: CASSAQGGRETQYF. This chain joins TRBV27 and TRBJ2-5, with TRBD1 as a possible D gene (7 bases). The ends were cut back, 5 bases at V and 4 bases at J, with 14 bases in the middle. Germline V gene data show CDR1 as MNHEY and CDR2 as SMNVEV (reference sequence). CDR3 size: 14 residues.

V usage is TRBV19 and J usage is TRBJ1-2; D remains unclear. The CDR3 has 12 amino acids. V gave up 8 bases and J gave up 4 bases, with 11 bases separating them. Germline assignment: CDR1 LNHDA and CDR2 SQIVND (reference sequence). CDR3 loop: CASLSGSYGYTF. CDR3 in DNA: TGTGCCAGTCTATCGGGGTCCTATGGCTACACCTTC.

This CDR3 is CSVEAGATDTQYF. Written as DNA, the CDR3 is TGCAGCGTTGAAGCCGGTGCCACAGATACGCAGTATTTT. The rearrangement uses TRBV29-1 and TRBJ2-3; D gene unclear. Per the germline V gene, CDR1 is SQVTM and CDR2 is ANQGSEA. With 1 base removed from V and 2 bases from J, the gap between germline ends came to 7 bases. The length of the CDR3 is 13 residues.

The rearrangement joins TRBV25-1 to TRBJ1-5, with TRBD1 as a possible D gene (6 bases). The germline gives CDR1 MGHDK, CDR2 SYGVNS. The V gene lost 1 base and the J gene lost 5 bases, with 18 bases spanning the gap. The CDR3 spans 17 residues. DNA of the CDR3: TGTGCCAGCAGTGAATTGCCAGGGGCAGCTAACTATCAGCCCCAGCATTTT. Residues: CASSELPGAANYQPQHF.

The chain employs TRBV6-2 or TRBV6-3 and TRBJ2-7, with TRBD1 matching over 7 bases. CDR3 length: 14 amino acids. CDR1 and CDR2 (germline): MNHEY, SVGEGT. Losses at the gene ends were 6 bases for V and 6 bases for J; bases not matched to a gene: 11. This CDR3 is CASSPPRQGSEQYV. The CDR3 DNA follows: TGTGCCAGCAGCCCGCCCCGACAGGGCTCCGAGCAGTACGTC.

CDR3 sequence reads: CASSPPRGTDNSPLHF. CDR3 nucleotide sequence: TGTGCCAGCAGCCCTCCGCGCGGGACGGATAATTCACCCCTCCACTTT. The rearrangement joins TRBV28 to TRBJ1-6; a weak D match, TRBD1 (5 bases). V shed 6 bases and J shed 5 bases, with 17 bases lying between them. This CDR3 region has 16 residues. Germline V gene data show CDR1 as MDHEN and CDR2 as SYDVKM. Looking up the rest from reference TRBV28 and TRBJ1-6 gives the full variable domain: DVKVTQSSRYLVKRTGEKVFLECVQDMDHENMFWYRQDPGLGLRLIYFSYDVKMKEKGDIPEGYSVSREKKERFSLILESASTNQTSMYLCASSPPRGTDNSPLHFGNGTRLTVT.

V and J are TRBV18 and TRBJ1-1, with TRBD1 identical over 8 bases. The CDR3 is 15 residues long. V trimming: 3 bases; J trimming: 5 bases; junction bases outside the gene matches: 8. Germline lookup yields CDR1 KGHSH and CDR2 LQKENI. The CDR3 DNA reads as TGTGCCAGCTCACCCCGGACAGGGAGGGAAACTGAAGCTTTCTTT. Residues: CASSPRTGRETEAFF.

The chain couples TRBV30 to TRBJ1-6; D uncertain. The CDR3 sequence is 14 residues long. Looked up from germline, CDR1 is GTSNPN and CDR2 is SVGIG (reference sequence). The ends were cut back, 1 base at V and 10 bases at J, with 14 bases in the middle. CDR3 in amino acids: CAWSGGVSGSPLHF. In DNA, the CDR3 is TGTGCCTGGAGTGGCGGTGTCAGTGGATCACCCCTCCACTTT.

The V call is TRBV24-1, the J call TRBJ2-5; the D gene is possibly TRBD2 (6 bases). V lost 2 bases, J lost 5 bases, and 23 bases lay in between. CDR3 length: 18 amino acids. Germline lookup yields CDR1 KGHDR and CDR2 SFDVKD. Here the CDR3 DNA reads TGTGCCACCAGTGATTCCTACCCCGTCCAAGGAGGGCTGGAGACCCAGTACTTC. This sequence encodes CATSDSYPVQGGLETQYF.

This chain links TRBV3-1 (or the pseudogene TRBV3-2) with TRBJ2-3; tentative D call: TRBD1 (6 bases). V lost 0 bases, J lost 6 bases, and 19 bases lay in between. Germline lookup yields CDR1 LGHDT and CDR2 YNNKEL (reference sequence). This CDR3 spans 17 amino acids. CDR3 sequence: CASSQDWVTGLSDTQYF. The CDR3, as DNA: TGTGCCAGCAGCCAAGATTGGGTGACAGGACTGAGTGATACGCAGTATTTT.

The genes are TRBV7-9 and TRBJ2-7; 8 bases match TRBD1. CDR1 and CDR2 (germline): SEHNR, FQNEAQ (reference sequence). V dropped 5 bases and J dropped 7; count of bases not matched to a gene: 10. The CDR3 is made up of 14 amino acids. DNA of the CDR3: TGTGCCAGCAGCCCCCGGACAGGGCCAGGGGAGCAGTACTTC. Residues: CASSPRTGPGEQYF.

The genes are TRBV19 and TRBJ1-6; D is unresolved. Germline CDR1 LNHDA, CDR2 SQIVND (reference sequence). This CDR3 has 19 residues. Trimming took off 11 bases at V and 13 bases at J, with 39 bases between the two ends. The CDR3 nucleotides are TGTGCCCATAACGGGAGCGGCCCGCCTGGGAACCGTCTCTTTTGTCCCCTCCACTTT. It encodes CAHNGSGPPGNRLFCPLHF.

The rearrangement links TRBV15 to TRBJ1-5; the D gene is possibly TRBD1 (6 bases). This CDR3 contains 14 residues. V shed 5 bases and J shed 7 bases, with 15 bases lying between them. Germline V lookup: CDR1 LNHNV, CDR2 YYDKDF (reference sequence). This chain's CDR3 is CATSGLNREQPQHF. The CDR3 nucleotides are TGTGCCACCAGCGGCCTAAACAGGGAACAGCCCCAGCATTTT.

The J gene is TRBJ2-6, the V gene TRBV3-1 (or the pseudogene TRBV3-2); unclear D gene. Trimming stripped 4 bases from V and 0 bases from J, with 4 bases between. The CDR3 extends over 14 amino acids. The germline CDR1 and CDR2 sequences are LGHDT and YNNKEL (reference sequence). CDR3 in amino acids: CASSPFSGANVLTF. The CDR3 DNA sequence: TGTGCCAGCAGCCCTTTCTCTGGGGCCAACGTCCTGACTTTC.

The chain is built from TRBV24-1 and TRBJ2-1; D may be TRBD2 (7 bases). The V end lost 2 bases, the J end lost 9 bases, and 16 bases lay between the germline ends. Germline V gene lookup returns CDR1 KGHDR and CDR2 SFDVKD. The CDR3 runs to 15 residues. CDR3 bases: TGTGCCACCAGTGATTATTCTGGGGGGGCAAGTGAGCAGTTCTTC. Translating it yields CATSDYSGGASEQFF.

The chain employs TRBV12-5 and TRBJ1-1; the D gene is possibly TRBD1 (6 bases). The germline CDR1 and CDR2 sequences are LGHNT and FRNRAP. This CDR3 spans 18 amino acids. The V gene lost 1 base and the J gene lost 5 bases, with 23 bases spanning the gap. CDR3 region: CASGLEVLRQERGTEAFF. The CDR3 bases are TGTGCTAGTGGTTTGGAGGTACTAAGACAGGAAAGGGGGACTGAAGCTTTCTTT.

This clone has a single count. This rearrangement joins TRBV19 to TRBJ1-1; no firm D call. The germline V and J ends were trimmed by 5 bases and 11 bases, with 12 bases remaining between them. The CDR3 is 11 residues long. Germline loops: CDR1 LNHDA, CDR2 SQIVND (reference sequence). CDR3 amino acids: CASSLLGAAFF. The CDR3 DNA sequence: TGTGCCAGTAGTCTACTCGGTGCGGCTTTCTTT.

This clone has only a few counts. The V and J genes are TRBV5-4 and TRBJ1-4; D not certain. Germline CDR1 is SGHNT and CDR2 is YYREEE (reference sequence). The CDR3 runs 14 residues. Trimming shortened V by 5 bases and J by 4 bases, and 12 bases separated the two germline ends. CDR3 protein: CASSQSGNNEKLFF. The CDR3 DNA is TGTGCCAGCAGTCAATCGGGGAATAATGAAAAACTGTTTTTT. Filled out from reference TRBV5-4 and TRBJ1-4, the complete variable domain reads ETGVTQSPTHLIKTRGQQVTLRCSSQSGHNTVSWYQQALGQGPQFIFQYYREEENGRGNFPPRFSGLQFPNYSSELNVNALELDDSALYLCASSQSGNNEKLFFGSGTQLSVL.